This T cell receptor beta chain was found in a study of blood T cell repertoires in COVID-19. Study overall: The cDNA or gDNA used as material had been derived from T cells, B-cell-depleted T cells, or PBMCs.

Per the original data handling: Amplification from reference gene primers served as the basis for estimated nucleated cell counts. Assay used: immunoSEQ multiplex PCR; TCRdb lists only in-frame clones, some missing. The DNA was the basis for D and trimming; V, J and clone size are from that table. The table includes more than 95,000 clones, about nine tenths detected once. This clone has a single count. The CDR3 is 15 residues long. Germline V gene lookup returns CDR1 KGHSH and CDR2 LQKENI. The germline V and J ends were trimmed by 1 base and 4 bases, with 14 bases remaining between them. The sequenced material came from peripheral blood. This TCR was recovered from a man between 60 and 75 years old with acute or convalescent COVID-19. This chain links TRBV18 with TRBJ2-7, with D perhaps matching TRBD2 (5 bases). In nucleotides, the CDR3 is TGTGCCAGCTCACCACAGGAAACGACTAAATACGAGCAGTACTTC. This translates into CASSPQETTKYEQYF.